The 20 T cell receptor beta chains listed next were all sequenced from one sample in a study of identical twins. TCRdb reprocessed the 5' RACE reads via MiXCR and lists one record per CDR3 protein. The sample carries about 200,000 distinct CDR3 sequences, 7.5% recorded once. The same sample was also studied in work on yellow fever vaccine responses in identical twins.

The sequenced sample consisted of memory (CD45RO+) T cells sorted from blood. The origin of the receptors is a woman between 18 and 29 years old in good health.

V and J are TRBV12-3 or TRBV12-4 and TRBJ2-3; no clear D gene. The CDR3 contains 13 residues. V lost 3 bases to trimming and J lost 0 bases, with 4 bases between them. Written as DNA, the CDR3 is TGTGCCAGCAGTTTTAGAAGCACAGATACGCAGTATTTT. This translates into CASSFRSTDTQYF.

This clonotype was observed a handful of times. The chain is built from TRBV10-3 and TRBJ2-7, with a tentative D call TRBD1 (6 bases). Trimming removed 4 bases from V and 1 base from J, with 14 bases in between. The CDR3 length is 15 residues. The germline CDR1 and CDR2 sequences are ENHRY and SYGVKD. The CDR3: CAISVVAGASYEQYF. In DNA form, the CDR3 reads TGTGCCATCAGTGTGGTGGCAGGGGCGTCCTACGAGCAGTACTTC.

This clonotype turned up a few times. The genes are TRBV6-6 and TRBJ1-2; D is unresolved. CDR1 and CDR2 (germline): MNHNY, SVGAGI (reference sequence). Trimming removed 6 bases at V and 12 bases at J, with 14 bases between. The CDR3 loop spans 11 amino acids. The CDR3 region has the DNA TGTGCCAGCAGCCGACTGGGCAATGACACCTTC. It yields the protein CASSRLGNDTF.

This clonotype was counted ten times or more. J is TRBJ2-1 and V is TRBV5-6; TRBD1 matches 7 bases. Germline trimming cut 4 bases from V and 5 bases from J; bases unmatched to any gene: 6. The CDR3 covers 14 residues. Germline V gene data show CDR1 as SGHDT and CDR2 as YYEEEE. CDR3 protein: CASSPVDRDNEQFF. The CDR3 DNA reads as TGTGCCAGCAGCCCAGTTGACAGGGACAATGAGCAGTTCTTC.

The V call is TRBV29-1, the J call TRBJ2-1; D perhaps matches TRBD2 (5 bases). The CDR3 extends over 12 amino acids. Trimming cost V 8 bases and J 2 bases, with 10 bases left between them. In germline, CDR1 is SQVTM, CDR2 ANQGSEA. The CDR3 region has the DNA TGCAGCACATCCGGGACCTACAATGAGCAGTTCTTC. Protein product: CSTSGTYNEQFF.

The table lists this clonotype with many counts. The CDR3 nucleotides are TGTGCCAGCAGGTCTAAGGCAGATACGCAGTATTTT. This translates into CASRSKADTQYF. The chain links TRBV3-1 to TRBJ2-3; no definite D call. Germline V gene sequence: CDR1 LGHDT, CDR2 YNNKEL (reference sequence). The CDR3 loop spans 12 amino acids. The V end was cut by 6 bases, the J end by 4 bases, with 8 bases between.

The table lists this clonotype with a few counts. CDR3 bases: TGTGCCAGCAGCTTGGGACTAGCGGACTCAAGGGAGCAGTTCTTC. Translation: CASSLGLADSREQFF. The chain employs TRBV28 and TRBJ2-1, with TRBD2 matching 11 bases. CDR3 size: 15 residues. The junction had 11 bases not matched to a gene; V was cut back by 6 bases and J by 10 bases. Germline CDR1 is MDHEN and CDR2 is SYDVKM.

This clonotype was counted only a few times. The chain recombines TRBV12-3 or TRBV12-4 with TRBJ2-4, with a weak D call TRBD2 (5 bases). The CDR3 totals 15 residues. V lost 6 bases and J 0 bases, leaving 12 bases between the germline ends. In DNA form, the CDR3 reads TGTGCCAGCAGGATTTCCGGACTAGCCAAAAACATTCAGTACTTC. Translation gives CASRISGLAKNIQYF.

The J gene is TRBJ2-7, the V gene TRBV29-1, with D uncertain. CDR1 and CDR2 (germline): SQVTM, ANQGSEA. V lost 5 bases and J 2 bases, leaving 13 bases between the germline ends. CDR3 length equals 13 residues. As DNA, the CDR3 is TGCAGCGTTACTGGTAAAGGCGCCTACGAGCAGTACTTC. Encoded protein: CSVTGKGAYEQYF.

This clonotype was counted a few times. The chain uses TRBV5-1 and TRBJ1-4; the D is unclear. The CDR3 contains 14 residues. V lost 0 bases, J lost 7 bases, and 10 bases lay in between. Germline CDR1 is SGHRS and CDR2 is YFSETQ. The CDR3 is CASSLGSGSEKLFF. CDR3 DNA sequence: TGCGCCAGCAGCTTGGGGTCCGGGAGTGAAAAACTGTTTTTT.

In DNA, the CDR3 is TGCGCCAGCAGCCCCGGGGTGGGCAGGGCCCCTATTAAGACTGAAGCTTTCTTT. It is translated as CASSPGVGRAPIKTEAFF. The chain has TRBV5-1 and TRBJ1-1; maybe TRBD1 (5 bases). This CDR3 region has 18 residues. Trimming stripped 4 bases from V and 5 bases from J, with 27 bases between. CDR1 is SGHRS, CDR2 YFSETQ, per germline. Drawing the rest from reference TRBV5-1 and TRBJ1-1, the complete variable domain is KAGVTQTPRYLIKTRGQQVTLSCSPISGHRSVSWYQQTPGQGLQFLFEYFSETQRNKGNFPGRFSGRQFSNSRSEMNVSTLELGDSALYLCASSPGVGRAPIKTEAFFGQGTRLTVV.

The V call is TRBV11-2, the J call TRBJ2-1; D gene uncertain. V was shortened by 0 bases and J by 3 bases, with 15 bases between the two germline ends. The CDR3 covers 17 residues. In germline, CDR1 is SGHAT, CDR2 FQNNGV. The CDR3 nucleotides are TGTGCCAGCAGCTTAGAACCGGCTGGCCGGGTCTACAATGAGCAGTTCTTC. Its protein product is CASSLEPAGRVYNEQFF.

V gene TRBV27 combines with J gene TRBJ1-6, with D possibly matching TRBD1 (6 bases). The CDR3 runs to 13 residues. Germline assignment: CDR1 MNHEY and CDR2 SMNVEV (reference sequence). The V end lost 6 bases, the J end lost 9 bases, and 12 bases lay between the germline ends. CDR3 DNA sequence: TGTGCCAGCAGCGAAAGACAGGCTTCACCCCTCCACTTT. The encoded protein is CASSERQASPLHF.

The genes are TRBV28 and TRBJ2-3; D assignment may be TRBD1 or TRBD2 (6 bases each). Germline CDR1 is MDHEN and CDR2 is SYDVKM. Trimming pared 5 bases from V and 1 base from J, leaving 13 bases between. CDR3 size: 15 residues. The CDR3 sequence is CASSPLRGGTDTQYF. The DNA for the CDR3 is TGTGCCAGCAGTCCCTTGAGGGGGGGCACAGATACGCAGTATTTT. The whole variable domain, filled in from reference TRBV28 and TRBJ2-3, reads DVKVTQSSRYLVKRTGEKVFLECVQDMDHENMFWYRQDPGLGLRLIYFSYDVKMKEKGDIPEGYSVSREKKERFSLILESASTNQTSMYLCASSPLRGGTDTQYFGPGTRLTVL.

This clonotype was observed a handful of times. The chain has TRBV19 and TRBJ2-5; D is undetermined. CDR3 length: 13 residues. The germline CDR1 and CDR2 sequences are LNHDA and SQIVND (reference sequence). V shed 3 bases and J shed 5 bases, with 10 bases lying between them. The CDR3, as DNA: TGTGCCAGTAGTATGAGCAGGCTGGAGACCCAGTACTTC. Protein sequence: CASSMSRLETQYF.

Ten or more counts support this clonotype. V gene TRBV7-3 combines with J gene TRBJ1-1; D gene uncertain. V lost 0 bases and J 3 bases, leaving 8 bases between the germline ends. Germline V gives CDR1 SGHTA, CDR2 FQGTGA. The CDR3 has 14 residues. CDR3 bases: TGTGCCAGCAGCTTAACTCCCGGGGACACTGAAGCTTTCTTT. This gives the protein CASSLTPGDTEAFF.

The table lists this clonotype with many counts. The rearrangement links TRBV12-3 or TRBV12-4 to TRBJ2-1, with TRBD2 matching over 8 bases. J was trimmed by 4 bases and V by 3 bases; bases with no gene match: 2. The CDR3 runs 14 residues. Here the CDR3 DNA reads TGTGCCAGCAGTTTTGGCGGGAGGTACAATGAGCAGTTCTTC. Protein product: CASSFGGRYNEQFF.

The chain combines TRBV20-1 with TRBJ2-3; D remains unclear. V lost 2 bases and J lost 2, with 8 bases in between. The CDR3 has 13 amino acids. Germline values: CDR1 DFQATT, CDR2 SNEGSKA (reference sequence). The CDR3 loop is CSARTRSTDTQYF. CDR3 bases: TGCAGTGCTAGAACCAGGTCCACAGATACGCAGTATTTT.

This clonotype was detected a few times. The chain recombines TRBV6-2 or TRBV6-3 with TRBJ2-5, with D possibly being TRBD1 (5 bases). The CDR3 has 13 residues. Deletions cut 8 bases from V and 1 base from J, with 11 bases between. Germline CDR1 and CDR2: MNHEY and SVGEGT. CDR3 bases: TGTGCCAGCGGACAACGCCCCCAAGAGACCCAGTACTTC. It yields the protein CASGQRPQETQYF.

In this sample, this clonotype turned up many times. The genes are TRBV5-1 and TRBJ2-1; D ambiguous. Between the trimmed V and J ends, which lost 3 bases and 0 bases, there was a span of 10 bases. The CDR3 extends over 15 amino acids. Germline V gene sequence: CDR1 SGHRS, CDR2 YFSETQ. Here the CDR3 reads CASSSWTGSYNEQFF. As DNA, the CDR3 is TGCGCCAGCAGCTCCTGGACCGGCTCCTACAATGAGCAGTTCTTC.